One and the same sample provided the 2 T cell receptor beta chains below, sequenced in a study of T cells in Graves' hyperthyroidism and ophthalmopathy. RNA transcripts were the template for amplifying TCR beta CDR3 regions. First-round RT-PCR of the TCR CDR3 relied on the HTBI primer set. MiXCR, applied by TCRdb to the multiplex PCR reads, yields one record per CDR3 protein. In the table there are 400,000 or so distinct CDR3 sequences, 12% to 15% of which are singletons. The specimen sequenced was blood. Receptors were obtained from a woman aged 55-69 years with Graves' ophthalmopathy.

This clonotype appeared many times. This chain links TRBV28 with TRBJ1-4; 9 bases fit TRBD1. Per the germline V gene, CDR1 is MDHEN and CDR2 is SYDVKM. The CDR3 totals 15 residues. With V trimmed by 3 bases and J by 7 bases, 6 bases remained unmatched. The CDR3 is CASSFRQGGSEKLFF. In DNA, the CDR3 is TGTGCCAGCAGTTTCCGACAGGGGGGTAGTGAAAAACTGTTTTTT. The entire variable domain, with the rest obtained from reference TRBV28 and TRBJ1-4, is as follows: DVKVTQSSRYLVKRTGEKVFLECVQDMDHENMFWYRQDPGLGLRLIYFSYDVKMKEKGDIPEGYSVSREKKERFSLILESASTNQTSMYLCASSFRQGGSEKLFFGSGTQLSVL.

This clonotype was recorded at least ten times. The V call is TRBV7-9, the J call TRBJ1-1; 8 bases are shared with TRBD1. Per germline, CDR1 SEHNR and CDR2 FQNEAQ (reference sequence). J lost 2 bases, V lost 1 base, and 9 bases had no gene match. The CDR3 is 17 residues long. The CDR3 loop is CASSLGGRGRINTEAFF. Written as DNA, the CDR3 is TGTGCCAGCAGCTTAGGCGGCAGGGGGCGAATAAACACTGAAGCTTTCTTT.